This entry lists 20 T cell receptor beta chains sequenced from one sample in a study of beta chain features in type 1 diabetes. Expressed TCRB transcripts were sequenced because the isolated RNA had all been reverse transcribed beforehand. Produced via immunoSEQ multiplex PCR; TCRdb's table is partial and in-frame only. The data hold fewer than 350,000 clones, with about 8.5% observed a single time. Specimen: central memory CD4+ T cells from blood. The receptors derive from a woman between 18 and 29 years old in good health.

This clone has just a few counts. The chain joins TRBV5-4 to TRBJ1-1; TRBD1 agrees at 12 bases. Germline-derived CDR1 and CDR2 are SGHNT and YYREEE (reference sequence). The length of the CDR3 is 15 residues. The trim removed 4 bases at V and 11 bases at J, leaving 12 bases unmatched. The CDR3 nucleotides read TGTGCCAGCAGCGGGGGACAGGGGGCGCGAAGCAAGGCTTTCTTT. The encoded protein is CASSGGQGARSKAFF. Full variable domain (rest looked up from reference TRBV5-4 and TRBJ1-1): ETGVTQSPTHLIKTRGQQVTLRCSSQSGHNTVSWYQQALGQGPQFIFQYYREEENGRGNFPPRFSGLQFPNYSSELNVNALELDDSALYLCASSGGQGARSKAFFGQGTRLTVV.

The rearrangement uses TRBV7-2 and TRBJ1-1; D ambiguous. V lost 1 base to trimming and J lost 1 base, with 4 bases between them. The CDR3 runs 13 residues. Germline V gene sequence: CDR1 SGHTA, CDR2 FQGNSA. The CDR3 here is CASSLERNTEAFF. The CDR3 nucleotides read TGTGCCAGCAGCTTAGAGAGGAACACTGAAGCTTTCTTT.

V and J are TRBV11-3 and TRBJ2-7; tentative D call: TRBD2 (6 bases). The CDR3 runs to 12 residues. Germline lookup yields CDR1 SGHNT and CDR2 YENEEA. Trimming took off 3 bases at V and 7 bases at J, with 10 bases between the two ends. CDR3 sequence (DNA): TGTGCCAGCAGCTTCGGGGGACGGGAGCAGTACTTC. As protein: CASSFGGREQYF.

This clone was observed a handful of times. The CDR3: CASSFGGTNEQFF. DNA of the CDR3: TGTGCCAGCAGCTTCGGGGGGACTAATGAGCAGTTCTTC. The chain has TRBV7-2 and TRBJ2-1, with 7 bases aligning to TRBD2. The length of the CDR3 is 13 residues. CDR1 and CDR2 from the germline V gene are SGHTA and FQGNSA. Trimming removed 3 bases from V and 7 bases from J; junction bases left unmatched: 3.

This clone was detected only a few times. CDR3 sequence reads: CASSLTFTGPGEQYV. The CDR3 DNA reads TGTGCCAGCAGCTTAACATTCACGGGCCCGGGGGAGCAGTACGTC. The chain is built from TRBV7-9 and TRBJ2-7; D perhaps matches TRBD2 (5 bases). Between the trimmed V and J ends, which lost 2 bases and 7 bases, there was a span of 18 bases. CDR3 length equals 15 residues. CDR1 is SEHNR, CDR2 FQNEAQ, per germline (reference sequence).

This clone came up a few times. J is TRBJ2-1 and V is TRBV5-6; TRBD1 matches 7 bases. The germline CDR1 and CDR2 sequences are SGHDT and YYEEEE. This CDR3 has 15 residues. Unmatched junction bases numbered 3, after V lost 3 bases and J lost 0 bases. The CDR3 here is CASSYWTGSYNEQFF. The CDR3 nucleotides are TGTGCCAGCAGCTACTGGACAGGCTCCTACAATGAGCAGTTCTTC.

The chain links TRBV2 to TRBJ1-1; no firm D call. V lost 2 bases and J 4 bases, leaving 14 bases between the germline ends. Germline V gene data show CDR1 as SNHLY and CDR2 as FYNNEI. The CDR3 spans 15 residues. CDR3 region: CASSESGVGSTEAFF. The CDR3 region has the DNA TGTGCCAGCAGTGAAAGTGGGGTTGGGAGCACTGAAGCTTTCTTT.

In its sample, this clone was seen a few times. DNA for the CDR3: TGTGCCAGCAGCCCACCTGAGGGGCGCACCACCGGGGAGCTGTTTTTT. This gives the protein CASSPPEGRTTGELFF. This sequence joins TRBV7-9 and TRBJ2-2; the D call may be TRBD1 or TRBD2 (5 bases each). The CDR3 loop spans 16 amino acids. Germline lookup yields CDR1 SEHNR and CDR2 FQNEAQ (reference sequence). Trimming stripped 5 bases from V and 4 bases from J, with 17 bases between.

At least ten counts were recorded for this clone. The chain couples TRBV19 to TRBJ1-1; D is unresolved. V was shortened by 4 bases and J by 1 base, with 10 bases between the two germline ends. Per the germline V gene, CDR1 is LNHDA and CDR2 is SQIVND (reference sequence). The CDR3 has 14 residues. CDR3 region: CASSTRTGNTEAFF. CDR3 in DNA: TGTGCCAGTAGTACCAGGACGGGGAACACTGAAGCTTTCTTT.

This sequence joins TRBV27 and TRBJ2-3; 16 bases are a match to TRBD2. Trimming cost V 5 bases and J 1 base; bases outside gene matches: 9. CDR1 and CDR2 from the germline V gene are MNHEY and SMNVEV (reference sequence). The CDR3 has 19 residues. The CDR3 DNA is TGTGCCAGCAGTACCCAGGCGGGACTAGCGGGGGGGGGCACAGATACGCAGTATTTT. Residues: CASSTQAGLAGGGTDTQYF.

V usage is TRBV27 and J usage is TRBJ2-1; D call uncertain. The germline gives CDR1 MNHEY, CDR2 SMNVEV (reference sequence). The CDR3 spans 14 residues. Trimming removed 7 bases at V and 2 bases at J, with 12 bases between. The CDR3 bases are TGTGCCAGCAAGGTCTACCCGACCTACAATGAGCAGTTCTTC. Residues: CASKVYPTYNEQFF.

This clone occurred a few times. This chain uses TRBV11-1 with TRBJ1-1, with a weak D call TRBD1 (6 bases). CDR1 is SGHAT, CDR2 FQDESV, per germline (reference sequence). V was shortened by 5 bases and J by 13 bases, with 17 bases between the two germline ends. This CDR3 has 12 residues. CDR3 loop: CASSPGQRKGFF. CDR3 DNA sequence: TGTGCCAGCAGCCCCGGACAGAGGAAGGGTTTCTTT.

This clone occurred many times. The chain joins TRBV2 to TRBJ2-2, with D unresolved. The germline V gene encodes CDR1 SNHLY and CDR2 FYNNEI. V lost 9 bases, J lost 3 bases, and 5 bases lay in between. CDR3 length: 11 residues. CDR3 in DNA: TGTGCCAGTCACTACACCGGGGAGCTGTTTTTT. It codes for CASHYTGELFF.

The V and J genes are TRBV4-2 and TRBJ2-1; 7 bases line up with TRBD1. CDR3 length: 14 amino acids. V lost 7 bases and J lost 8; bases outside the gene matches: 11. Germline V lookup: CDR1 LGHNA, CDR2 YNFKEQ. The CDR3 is CASTRRGGGHEQFF. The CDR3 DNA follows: TGTGCCAGCACCCGGCGAGGGGGCGGGCATGAGCAGTTCTTC.

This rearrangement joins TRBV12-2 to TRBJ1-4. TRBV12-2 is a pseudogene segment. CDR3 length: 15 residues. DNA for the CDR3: TGTGCAAGTCGCTTCGCCGGTCCCTTGAATGAAAAACTGTTTTTT. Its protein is CASRFAGPLNEKLFF.

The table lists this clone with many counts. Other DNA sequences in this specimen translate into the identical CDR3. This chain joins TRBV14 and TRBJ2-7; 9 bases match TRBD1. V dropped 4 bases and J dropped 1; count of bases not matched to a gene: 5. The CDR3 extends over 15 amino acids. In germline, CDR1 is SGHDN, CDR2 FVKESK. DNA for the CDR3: TGTGCCAGCAGCCTCCGGGACAGGGCTTCCTACGAGCAGTACTTC. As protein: CASSLRDRASYEQYF.

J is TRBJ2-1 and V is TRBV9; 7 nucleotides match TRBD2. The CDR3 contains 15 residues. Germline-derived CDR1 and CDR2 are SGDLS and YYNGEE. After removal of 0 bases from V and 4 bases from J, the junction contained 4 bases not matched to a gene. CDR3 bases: TGTGCCAGCAGCGTAGCAGCGGGGTATTACAATGAGCAGTTCTTC. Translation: CASSVAAGYYNEQFF. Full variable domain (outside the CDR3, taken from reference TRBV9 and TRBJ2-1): DSGVTQTPKHLITATGQRVTLRCSPRSGDLSVYWYQQSLDQGLQFLIQYYNGEERAKGNILERFSAQQFPDLHSELNLSSLELGDSALYFCASSVAAGYYNEQFFGPGTRLTVL.

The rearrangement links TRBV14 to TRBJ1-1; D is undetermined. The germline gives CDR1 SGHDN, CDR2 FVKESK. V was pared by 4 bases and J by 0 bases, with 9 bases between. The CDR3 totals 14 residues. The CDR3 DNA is TGTGCCAGCAGCCTTGCGACGGTGAACACTGAAGCTTTCTTT. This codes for CASSLATVNTEAFF.

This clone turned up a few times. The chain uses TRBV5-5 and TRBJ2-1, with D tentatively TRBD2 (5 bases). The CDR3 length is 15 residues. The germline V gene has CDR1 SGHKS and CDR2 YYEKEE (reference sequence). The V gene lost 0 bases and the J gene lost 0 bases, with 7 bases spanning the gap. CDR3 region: CASSLGGSSYNEQFF. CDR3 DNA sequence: TGTGCCAGCAGCTTGGGAGGGAGCTCCTACAATGAGCAGTTCTTC.

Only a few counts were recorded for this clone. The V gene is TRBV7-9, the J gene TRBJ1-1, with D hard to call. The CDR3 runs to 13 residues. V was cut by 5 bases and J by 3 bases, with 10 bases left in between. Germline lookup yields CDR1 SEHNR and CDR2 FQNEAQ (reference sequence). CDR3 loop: CASSPDTYTEAFF. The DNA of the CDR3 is TGTGCCAGCAGCCCCGACACTTACACTGAAGCTTTCTTT.